Listed below are T cell receptor beta chains from one sample, sequenced in a study of Graves' ophthalmopathy and Graves' hyperthyroidism. Each CDR3 protein gets one entry after TCRdb re-called the multiplex PCR reads with MiXCR. Altogether around 520,000 distinct CDR3 sequences are present, about 35% being singletons, with the ten largest covering 3.5% to 4.5%. The specimen sequenced was peripheral blood or thyroid tissue (not recorded which). These receptors originate from an adult man with Graves' hyperthyroidism. Both conserved end residues are part of each CDR3. The order of the fields is D gene, clone size, CDR3 length, J gene, V gene, CDR3 DNA, CDR3 protein. D genes are given only for firm matches. Not every row has a clone size; where given, it reads once, few, many or a size class.

TRBD2,-,16,TRBJ2-1,TRBV7-2,TGTGCCAGCAGCCCCGAAGGGACTAGCGGGAGCAATGAGCAGTTCTTC,CASSPEGTSGSNEQFF
-,many,11,TRBJ1-1,TRBV2,TGTGCCAGCAGGAGGGTCACTGAAGCTTTCTTT,CASRRVTEAFF
-,-,14,TRBJ2-5,TRBV28,TGTGCCAGCAGTTTAGAGGGGACATTGGAGACCCAGTACTTC,CASSLEGTLETQYF
-,-,16,TRBJ2-6,TRBV19,TGTGCCAGTAGTTCAATCAGGGCCTCTGGGGCCAACGTCCTGACTTTC,CASSSIRASGANVLTF
TRBD2,once,15,TRBJ2-3,TRBV7-9,TGTGCCAGCACCATACTAGCGTGGGACACAGATACGCAGTATTTT,CASTILAWDTDTQYF
-,many,13,TRBJ2-2,TRBV2,TGTGCCAGCAGTGAATTGGGGGCCGGGGAGCTGTTTTTT,CASSELGAGELFF
TRBD1,-,14,TRBJ2-5,TRBV20-1,TGCAGTGCTGGCACCGGGACAGGGGAGGAGACCCAGTACTTC,CSAGTGTGEETQYF
-,-,15,TRBJ1-1,TRBV4-1,TGCGCCAGCAGCCAACAGGCCGGGTTCAACACTGAAGCTTTCTTT,CASSQQAGFNTEAFF
-,few,15,TRBJ2-7,TRBV4-1,TGCGCCAGCAGCCAGGACCCGGGGTTATCCCACGAGCAGTACTTC,CASSQDPGLSHEQYF
-,-,14,TRBJ1-4,TRBV12-1,TGTGCCAGCAGCTTTTTCGTTAGACAGGAAAAACTGTTTTTT,CASSFFVRQEKLFF
-,many,11,TRBJ2-7,TRBV10-3,TGTGCCATCAGTGATGGTGACCAGGGGTACTTC,CAISDGDQGYF
-,-,15,TRBJ2-7,TRBV7-2,TGTGCCAGCAGCTTAGGGTCTAGCAGACTCTACGGGCAGTACTTC,CASSLGSSRLYGQYF
-,many,13,TRBJ2-5,TRBV10-3,TGTGCCATCAGTGAGTCGCAGCAAGGGACCCAGTACTTC,CAISESQQGTQYF
TRBD1,-,14,TRBJ2-1,TRBV5-1,TGCGCCAGCAGCTCAGGGACAGGGATAAATGAGCAGTTCTTC,CASSSGTGINEQFF
-,-,14,TRBJ1-1,TRBV5-1,TGCGCCAGCAGCTTCTCCCTGGGGAGCACTGAAGCTTTCTTT,CASSFSLGSTEAFF
-,-,15,TRBJ2-7,TRBV7-2,TGTGCCAGCAGCTTAGTATCCGGTAATCCGGGCGAGCAGTACTTC,CASSLVSGNPGEQYF
-,many,15,TRBJ2-5,TRBV5-1,TGCGCCAGCAGCTTGGGGGCAGCAACGGAAGAGACCCAGTACTTC,CASSLGAATEETQYF
TRBD1,many,14,TRBJ1-2,TRBV20-1,TGCAGTGCTAGAGCGGACAGGGGCGCGGGAGGCTACACCTTC,CSARADRGAGGYTF
-,many,15,TRBJ1-3,TRBV12-3/TRBV12-4,TGTGCCAGCAGGCACAGTTATTCCTCTGGAAACACCATATATTTT,CASRHSYSSGNTIYF
-,many,13,TRBJ1-3,TRBV7-9,TGTGCCAGCATTCGGAAACATGGAAACACCATATATTTT,CASIRKHGNTIYF
TRBD1,-,15,TRBJ1-1,TRBV20-1,TGCAGTGCTAGGGACAGGAGGGACCTGAACACTGAAGCTTTCTTT,CSARDRRDLNTEAFF
TRBD2,-,15,TRBJ2-5,TRBV7-2,TGTGCCAGCGGCTCAGGGACTAGTCGGGGAGAGACCCAGTACTTC,CASGSGTSRGETQYF
-,-,16,TRBJ1-5,TRBV19,TGTGCCAGTAGTATAGGGAATTTGGGGGGCAATCAGCCCCAGCATTTT,CASSIGNLGGNQPQHF
-,-,13,TRBJ2-6,TRBV11-2,TGTGCCAGCAGCTTAGCAGGGGACAACGTCCTGACTTTC,CASSLAGDNVLTF
-,-,17,TRBJ1-3,TRBV20-1,TGCAGTGCTAGAGGGCTGGGGATGGGGGGCTCTGGAAACACCATATATTTT,CSARGLGMGGSGNTIYF
TRBD1,few,16,TRBJ2-7,TRBV12-3/TRBV12-4,TGTGCTAGTGGTCATTTCCAGGGGGAGAGCTCCTACGAGCAGTACTTC,CASGHFQGESSYEQYF
-,few,12,TRBJ2-7,TRBV12-3/TRBV12-4,TGTGCCAGCAGTTTAGTCCCCGTCGAGCAGTACTTC,CASSLVPVEQYF
TRBD1,-,16,TRBJ1-5,TRBV7-2,TGTGCCAGCAGCTTAGAGGACAGGGGGATTTGGCAGCCCCAGCATTTT,CASSLEDRGIWQPQHF
-,many,13,TRBJ1-5,TRBV19,TGTGCCAGTAGTAACGCGATGGTTCAGCCCCAGCATTTT,CASSNAMVQPQHF
TRBD2,many,16,TRBJ2-7,TRBV7-8,TGTGCCAGCAGCGGACTAGCGGGAGGATCTTTGTGGGAGCAGTACTTC,CASSGLAGGSLWEQYF
TRBD1,many,16,TRBJ1-5,TRBV15,TGTGCCACCAGCATGGAACCGGGACAGGGTGGTCAGCCCCAGCATTTT,CATSMEPGQGGQPQHF
-,-,13,TRBJ1-2,TRBV20-1,TGCAGTGCTAGAGCTGCCACATTCTATGGCTACACCTTC,CSARAATFYGYTF
-,many,15,TRBJ2-7,TRBV10-3,TGTGCCATCAGTGAGATCGTCAGGGGTATCCACGAGCAGTACTTC,CAISEIVRGIHEQYF